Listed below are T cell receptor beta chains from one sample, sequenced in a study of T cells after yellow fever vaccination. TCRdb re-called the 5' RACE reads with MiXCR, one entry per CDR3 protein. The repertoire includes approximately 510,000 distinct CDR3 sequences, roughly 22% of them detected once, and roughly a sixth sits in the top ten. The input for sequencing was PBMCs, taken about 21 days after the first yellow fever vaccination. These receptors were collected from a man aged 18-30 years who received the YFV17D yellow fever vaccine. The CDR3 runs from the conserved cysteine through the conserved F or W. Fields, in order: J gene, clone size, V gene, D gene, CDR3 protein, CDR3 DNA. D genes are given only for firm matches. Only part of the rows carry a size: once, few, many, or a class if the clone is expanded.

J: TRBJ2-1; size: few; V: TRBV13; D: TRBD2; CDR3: CASVWTSRGDEQFF; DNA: TGTGCCAGCGTTTGGACTAGCCGGGGGGATGAGCAGTTCTTC
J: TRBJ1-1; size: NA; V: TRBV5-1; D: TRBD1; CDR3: CASSVTGRNTEAFF; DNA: TGCGCCAGCAGCGTGACAGGGCGGAACACTGAAGCTTTCTTT
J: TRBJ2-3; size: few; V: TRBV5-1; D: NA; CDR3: CASSPRVSTDTQYF; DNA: TGCGCCAGCAGCCCTAGAGTTAGCACAGATACGCAGTATTTT
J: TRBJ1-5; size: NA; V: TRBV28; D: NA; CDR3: CASKLFPVGAGNQPQHF; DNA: TGTGCCAGCAAGCTGTTCCCGGTCGGCGCGGGCAATCAGCCCCAGCATTTT
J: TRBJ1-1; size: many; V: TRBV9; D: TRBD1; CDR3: CASSEGQGYTEAFF; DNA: TGTGCCAGCAGCGAAGGACAGGGGTACACTGAAGCTTTCTTT
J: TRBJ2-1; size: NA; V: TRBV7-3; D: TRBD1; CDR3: CASSPEDREKGEQFF; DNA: TGTGCCAGCAGCCCGGAGGACAGGGAGAAAGGTGAGCAGTTCTTC
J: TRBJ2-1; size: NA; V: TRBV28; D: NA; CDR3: CASTRGAIYSYNEQFF; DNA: TGTGCCAGCACCCGGGGGGCAATTTACTCCTACAATGAGCAGTTCTTC
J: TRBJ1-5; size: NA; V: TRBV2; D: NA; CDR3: CASCFIGRGLYSNQPQHF; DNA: TGTGCCAGCTGTTTTATCGGCAGGGGTCTGTATAGCAATCAGCCCCAGCATTTT
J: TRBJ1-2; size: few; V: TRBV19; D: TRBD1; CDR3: CASSAGQGSGYTF; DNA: TGTGCCAGTAGTGCTGGACAGGGCAGCGGCTACACCTTC
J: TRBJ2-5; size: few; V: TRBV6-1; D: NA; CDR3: CASSLSTSPSTQYF; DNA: TGTGCCAGCAGTCTTTCCACCTCCCCTTCGACCCAGTACTTC
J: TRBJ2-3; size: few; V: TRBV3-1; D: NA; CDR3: CASAGAHPSTQYF; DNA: TGTGCCAGCGCGGGGGCTCACCCTAGTACGCAGTATTTT
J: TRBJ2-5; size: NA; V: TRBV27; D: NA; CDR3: CASSSRVGVWETQYF; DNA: TGTGCCAGCAGTTCACGAGTAGGAGTATGGGAGACCCAGTACTTC
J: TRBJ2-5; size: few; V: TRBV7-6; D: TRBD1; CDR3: CASQWAGGETQYF; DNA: TGTGCCAGCCAATGGGCAGGGGGAGAGACCCAGTACTTC
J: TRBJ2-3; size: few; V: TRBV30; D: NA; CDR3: CAWRTGGTRYF; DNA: TGTGCCTGGAGGACGGGTGGGACGCGATATTTT
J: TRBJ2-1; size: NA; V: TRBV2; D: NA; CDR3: CASSEFGGWNEQFF; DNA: TGTGCCAGCAGTGAATTTGGGGGGTGGAATGAGCAGTTCTTC
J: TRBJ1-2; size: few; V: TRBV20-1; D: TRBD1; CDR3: CSVRGLGYGYTF; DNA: TGCAGTGTGAGGGGGCTTGGCTATGGCTACACCTTC
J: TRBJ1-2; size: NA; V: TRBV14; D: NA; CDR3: CASSQDATYLGYTF; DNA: TGTGCCAGCAGCCAAGACGCGACCTACTTAGGCTACACCTTC
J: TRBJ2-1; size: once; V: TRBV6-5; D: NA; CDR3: CASSYDRGRNEQFF; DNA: TGTGCCAGCAGTTACGACCGGGGGCGGAATGAGCAGTTCTTC
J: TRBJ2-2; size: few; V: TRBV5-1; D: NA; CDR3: CASSLWGQSTGELFF; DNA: TGCGCCAGCAGCCTATGGGGACAAAGCACCGGGGAGCTGTTTTTT
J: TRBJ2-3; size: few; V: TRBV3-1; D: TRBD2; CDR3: CASSPGLAGGYTDTQYF; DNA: TGTGCCAGCAGCCCCGGACTAGCGGGGGGGTACACAGATACGCAGTATTTT
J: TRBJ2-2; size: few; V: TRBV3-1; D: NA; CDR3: CASSPRDGTGELFF; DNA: TGTGCCAGCAGCCCCAGGGACGGGACCGGGGAGCTGTTTTTT
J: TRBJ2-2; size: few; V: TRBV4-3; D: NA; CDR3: CASSQGPGADGELFF; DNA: TGCGCCAGCAGCCAAGGCCCGGGGGCCGACGGGGAGCTGTTTTTT
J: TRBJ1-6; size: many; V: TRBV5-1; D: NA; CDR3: CASSVTGKESPLHF; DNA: TGCGCCAGCAGCGTCACAGGGAAGGAATCACCCCTCCACTTT
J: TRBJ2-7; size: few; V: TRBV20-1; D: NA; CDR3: CSAARTSLPYEQYF; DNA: TGCAGTGCCGCCCGGACCAGTTTGCCCTACGAGCAGTACTTC
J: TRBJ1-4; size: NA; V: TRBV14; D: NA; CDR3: CASSQAPGRDEKLFF; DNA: TGTGCCAGCAGCCAAGCTCCAGGACGGGATGAAAAACTGTTTTTT
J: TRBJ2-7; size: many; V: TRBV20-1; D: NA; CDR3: CSARIWQGASYEQYF; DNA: TGCAGTGCTAGAATTTGGCAGGGCGCGTCCTACGAGCAGTACTTC
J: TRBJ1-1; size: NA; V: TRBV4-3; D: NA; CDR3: CASSQDGLGNTEAFF; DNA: TGCGCCAGCAGCCAAGATGGACTGGGGAACACTGAAGCTTTCTTT
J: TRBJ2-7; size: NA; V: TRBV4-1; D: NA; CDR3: CASSQAQWEGASEQYF; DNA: TGCGCCAGCAGCCAAGCCCAATGGGAGGGGGCCTCCGAGCAGTACTTC